Listed below are T cell receptor beta chains from one sample, sequenced in a study of cytomegalovirus exposure and HLA in healthy donors. Profiled with immunoSEQ multiplex PCR; TCRdb holds only in-frame clones, not every one. Here the sample spans about 150,000 clones, approximately 80% being singletons. Sample: PBMCs. Receptor source: a male donor in good health and CMV-seronegative. Each CDR3 is given with its conserved first and last residue. The order of the fields is J gene, D gene, clone size, V gene, CDR3 protein, CDR3 DNA. D genes are given only for firm matches. Clone size is given for some rows only: seen once, a few or many times, or a class if the clone is expanded.

J gene: TRBJ1-1; D gene: TRBD1; clone size: few; V gene: TRBV5-4; CDR3 protein: CASSWEQGMYTEAFF; CDR3 DNA: TGTGCCAGCAGCTGGGAACAGGGGATGTACACTGAAGCTTTCTTT
J gene: TRBJ1-3; D gene: NA; clone size: NA; V gene: TRBV7-2; CDR3 protein: CASSLDGWGQNTIYF; CDR3 DNA: TGTGCCAGCAGCTTAGATGGGTGGGGCCAAAACACCATATATTTT
J gene: TRBJ1-5; D gene: NA; clone size: NA; V gene: TRBV5-1; CDR3 protein: CASSLVGQGDQPQHF; CDR3 DNA: TGCGCCAGCAGCTTGGTCGGCCAGGGCGATCAGCCCCAGCATTTT
J gene: TRBJ2-4; D gene: NA; clone size: NA; V gene: TRBV10-3; CDR3 protein: CAISEGLVQTKNIQYF; CDR3 DNA: TGTGCCATCAGTGAGGGGCTGGTGCAGACCAAAAACATTCAGTACTTC
J gene: TRBJ1-1; D gene: TRBD1; clone size: NA; V gene: TRBV7-8; CDR3 protein: CASSVAGTGFGTEAFF; CDR3 DNA: TGTGCCAGCAGCGTAGCCGGGACAGGGTTTGGCACTGAAGCTTTCTTT
J gene: TRBJ2-1; D gene: TRBD2; clone size: NA; V gene: TRBV19; CDR3 protein: CASNVGGPRDEQFF; CDR3 DNA: TGTGCCAGTAATGTGGGAGGGCCACGGGATGAGCAGTTCTTC
J gene: TRBJ1-5; D gene: NA; clone size: NA; V gene: TRBV5-1; CDR3 protein: CASSFGGSNQPQHF; CDR3 DNA: TGCGCCAGCAGCTTTGGGGGGAGCAATCAGCCCCAGCATTTT
J gene: TRBJ2-7; D gene: NA; clone size: few; V gene: TRBV6-1; CDR3 protein: CASSEAGLSYEQYF; CDR3 DNA: TGTGCCAGCAGTGAAGCGGGGCTCTCCTACGAGCAGTACTTC
J gene: TRBJ2-7; D gene: TRBD2; clone size: NA; V gene: TRBV7-2; CDR3 protein: CASSQADGRERSYEQYF; CDR3 DNA: TGTGCCAGCAGCCAGGCGGACGGGCGGGAGCGCTCCTACGAGCAGTACTTC
J gene: TRBJ1-6; D gene: NA; clone size: NA; V gene: TRBV2; CDR3 protein: CASSAAGTLNNSPLHF; CDR3 DNA: TGTGCCAGCAGTGCGGCCGGGACACTCAATAATTCACCCCTCCACTTT
J gene: TRBJ2-3; D gene: TRBD1; clone size: NA; V gene: TRBV7-9; CDR3 protein: CASSRPAGGAKRSTDTQYF; CDR3 DNA: TGTGCCAGCAGCCGCCCCGCAGGGGGCGCAAAAAGAAGCACAGATACGCAGTATTTT
J gene: TRBJ1-4; D gene: NA; clone size: NA; V gene: TRBV27; CDR3 protein: CASSLRGGGRNEKLFF; CDR3 DNA: TGTGCCAGCAGTTTAAGGGGCGGGGGACGTAATGAAAAACTGTTTTTT
J gene: TRBJ1-1; D gene: NA; clone size: NA; V gene: TRBV28; CDR3 protein: CASVGQPNTEAFF; CDR3 DNA: TGTGCCAGCGTCGGACAGCCGAACACTGAAGCTTTCTTT
J gene: TRBJ1-4; D gene: NA; clone size: many; V gene: TRBV7-6; CDR3 protein: CASSSDSAGWFNEKLFF; CDR3 DNA: TGTGCCAGCAGCTCCGATTCTGCAGGGTGGTTTAATGAAAAACTGTTTTTT
J gene: TRBJ1-1; D gene: NA; clone size: NA; V gene: TRBV5-6; CDR3 protein: CASTLNTEAFF; CDR3 DNA: TGTGCCAGCACCCTCAACACTGAAGCTTTCTTT
J gene: TRBJ1-5; D gene: TRBD1; clone size: NA; V gene: TRBV28; CDR3 protein: CASSLDRNQPQHF; CDR3 DNA: TGTGCCAGCAGTTTGGACAGGAATCAGCCCCAGCATTTT
J gene: TRBJ1-2; D gene: NA; clone size: NA; V gene: TRBV6-6; CDR3 protein: CASSYSQASNYGYTF; CDR3 DNA: TGTGCCAGCAGTTACTCGCAGGCATCTAACTATGGCTACACCTTC
J gene: TRBJ2-7; D gene: NA; clone size: few; V gene: TRBV7-2; CDR3 protein: CASSFKGAATYEQYF; CDR3 DNA: TGTGCCAGCAGCTTTAAAGGAGCGGCCACTTACGAGCAGTACTTC
J gene: TRBJ2-5; D gene: NA; clone size: NA; V gene: TRBV18; CDR3 protein: CASSPYQETQYF; CDR3 DNA: TGTGCCAGCTCACCCTACCAAGAGACCCAGTACTTC
J gene: TRBJ2-3; D gene: NA; clone size: NA; V gene: TRBV5-1; CDR3 protein: CASSSGLSLSTDTQYF; CDR3 DNA: TGCGCCAGCAGCTCGGGACTCTCCCTTAGCACAGATACGCAGTATTTT
J gene: TRBJ2-1; D gene: NA; clone size: NA; V gene: TRBV7-3; CDR3 protein: CASSLQQGEYNEQFF; CDR3 DNA: TGTGCCAGCAGCTTACAACAGGGAGAATACAATGAGCAGTTCTTC
J gene: TRBJ2-2; D gene: NA; clone size: NA; V gene: TRBV6-4; CDR3 protein: CASSLRSGALYTGELFF; CDR3 DNA: TGTGCCAGCAGTCTTAGGTCGGGAGCACTGTACACCGGGGAGCTGTTTTTT
J gene: TRBJ2-7; D gene: TRBD1; clone size: NA; V gene: TRBV29-1; CDR3 protein: CSAQGAAYEQYF; CDR3 DNA: TGCAGCGCCCAGGGGGCAGCCTACGAGCAGTACTTC
J gene: TRBJ2-1; D gene: TRBD2; clone size: NA; V gene: TRBV11-1; CDR3 protein: CATRGREPNEQFF; CDR3 DNA: TGTGCCACTCGCGGGCGGGAGCCCAATGAGCAGTTCTTC
J gene: TRBJ2-7; D gene: TRBD1; clone size: NA; V gene: TRBV2; CDR3 protein: CASRDPGQGSYEQYF; CDR3 DNA: TGTGCCAGCAGAGACCCGGGACAGGGCTCCTACGAGCAGTACTTC
J gene: TRBJ1-2; D gene: NA; clone size: NA; V gene: TRBV19; CDR3 protein: CATRGQTDYGYTF; CDR3 DNA: TGTGCCACCCGAGGACAGACAGACTATGGCTACACCTTC
J gene: TRBJ2-1; D gene: TRBD2; clone size: NA; V gene: TRBV15; CDR3 protein: CATNLLAGPLNEQFF; CDR3 DNA: TGTGCCACCAACCTACTAGCGGGACCTTTGAATGAGCAGTTCTTC